The rows below give T cell receptor beta chains drawn from one sample of a study of blood T cells in healthy people across ages. TCRdb redid the calling of the 5' RACE reads with MiXCR, one entry per CDR3 protein. The sample has approximately 1.5 million distinct CDR3 sequences, 30% to 40% seen once. Material: blood. Receptor source: a woman in her 30s in good health. Each CDR3 is given with its conserved first and last residue. Fields, in order: J gene, V gene, D gene, clone size, CDR3 protein, CDR3 DNA. The D gene is left open where the match is weak. The listing skips clone size in some rows; elsewhere it reads once, few, many or a size class.

>TRBJ1-2|TRBV6-1|TRBD1|-
CATKEQGAVGYTF
TGTGCCACCAAAGAACAGGGGGCGGTCGGCTACACCTTC
>TRBJ2-7|TRBV2|TRBD2|-
CASSEELGTSGSYEQYF
TGTGCCAGCAGTGAAGAATTAGGGACTAGCGGCTCCTACGAGCAGTACTTC
>TRBJ1-2|TRBV5-1|TRBD1|-
CARSVGQGNGYTF
TGCGCCCGCAGCGTCGGACAGGGTAACGGCTACACCTTC
>TRBJ1-2|TRBV20-1|TRBD1|-
CSAETRDRGYYGYTF
TGCAGTGCCGAAACCCGGGACAGGGGATACTATGGCTACACCTTC
>TRBJ2-1|TRBV7-9|-|-
CASSPEASYYNEQFF
TGTGCCAGCAGCCCTGAGGCTTCGTACTACAATGAGCAGTTCTTC
>TRBJ1-2|TRBV4-1|-|-
CASSQAPDSHYGYTF
TGCGCCAGCAGCCAAGCCCCCGACAGCCACTATGGCTACACCTTC
>TRBJ1-4|TRBV29-1|-|-
CSGGWGPGEKLFF
TGCAGCGGGGGGTGGGGGCCGGGTGAAAAACTGTTTTTT
>TRBJ2-1|TRBV20-1|TRBD2|few
CSAHTSGSSYNEQFF
TGCAGTGCCCATACTAGCGGGAGTTCCTACAATGAGCAGTTCTTC
>TRBJ2-6|TRBV7-2|TRBD2|-
CASSLWERGAGANVLTF
TGTGCCAGCAGCTTATGGGAACGGGGGGCTGGGGCCAACGTCCTGACTTTC
>TRBJ2-1|TRBV20-1|TRBD2|few
CSAALKRTSFEQFF
TGCAGTGCCGCACTTAAAAGGACTAGTTTTGAGCAGTTCTTC
>TRBJ2-7|TRBV29-1|-|-
CSVEPTGSSYEQYF
TGCAGCGTTGAGCCGACAGGAAGCTCCTACGAGCAGTACTTC
>TRBJ1-3|TRBV7-4|TRBD1|few
CASRDRGPDQSSGNTIYF
TGTGCCAGCAGAGACAGGGGGCCTGACCAGAGCTCTGGAAACACCATATATTTT
>TRBJ1-5|TRBV6-5|-|many
CASSQFSNQPQHF
TGCGCCAGCAGCCAATTCAGCAATCAGCCCCAGCATTTT
>TRBJ2-1|TRBV20-1|TRBD2|-
CSATAGGGIAEQFF
TGCAGTGCTACCGCGGGGGGAGGGATAGCTGAGCAGTTCTTC
>TRBJ2-7|TRBV5-1|TRBD2|many
CASSLVPGGYEQYF
TGCGCCAGCAGCTTGGTCCCCGGGGGGTACGAGCAGTACTTC
>TRBJ1-1|TRBV27|-|-
CVSTPPQPEAFF
TGTGTCAGCACCCCCCCACAGCCCGAAGCTTTCTTT
>TRBJ2-7|TRBV4-1|TRBD1|few
CASSQERGQSYEQYF
TGCGCCAGCAGCCAAGAACGGGGACAGTCCTACGAGCAGTACTTC
>TRBJ2-2|TRBV6-5|-|-
CASSYYGGTGELFF
TGTGCCAGCAGTTACTATGGAGGTACCGGGGAGCTGTTTTTT
>TRBJ2-2|TRBV7-2|-|-
CASSLIGELFF
TGTGCCAGCAGCTTAATCGGGGAGCTGTTTTTT
>TRBJ2-7|TRBV4-1|TRBD1|many
CASNPGTGGYEQYF
TGCGCCAGCAACCCAGGGACAGGGGGCTACGAGCAGTACTTC
>TRBJ1-6|TRBV20-1|-|few
CSARDPNRASPLHF
TGCAGTGCTAGAGACCCTAACAGGGCGTCACCCCTCCACTTT
>TRBJ2-7|TRBV5-5|-|few
CASSGSPDAYEYF
TGTGCCAGCAGCGGGTCACCGGACGCTTATGAGTACTTC
>TRBJ2-5|TRBV20-1|TRBD2|-
CTSGGRDSRTQYF
TGCACTAGCGGGGGGCGGGATTCTCGGACCCAGTACTTC
>TRBJ2-2|TRBV27|-|once
CASSPLVTATGELFF
TGTGCCAGCTCCCCCCTCGTGACAGCCACCGGGGAGCTGTTTTTT
>TRBJ1-2|TRBV6-6|TRBD1|-
CASSRYRGVNYGYTF
TGTGCCAGCAGTCGCTACAGGGGGGTCAACTATGGCTACACCTTC
>TRBJ1-5|TRBV20-1|-|few
CSASEQVNQPQHF
TGCAGTGCTAGTGAGCAGGTCAATCAGCCCCAGCATTTT
>TRBJ2-7|TRBV13|-|-
CASKKTPSYEQYF
TGTGCCAGCAAAAAGACACCCTCCTACGAGCAGTACTTC
>TRBJ2-1|TRBV12-3/TRBV12-4|TRBD2|-
CASSLVSGPGLAGLEQFF
TGTGCCAGCAGTTTAGTTTCTGGGCCGGGACTAGCGGGACTTGAGCAGTTCTTC
>TRBJ2-7|TRBV29-1|TRBD2|-
CSVAAGGPSSEQYF
TGCAGCGTTGCAGCGGGGGGGCCTAGTTCCGAGCAGTACTTC
>TRBJ2-3|TRBV5-1|TRBD2|few
CASGQGTLAGGTDTQYF
TGCGCCAGCGGCCAGGGCACCCTAGCGGGGGGCACAGATACGCAGTATTTT
>TRBJ2-3|TRBV29-1|TRBD1|few
CSGSYGTGRGDTQYF
TGCAGCGGATCATATGGGACAGGGCGAGGGGATACGCAGTATTTT
>TRBJ1-1|TRBV4-1|-|-
CASSRVRGSNTEAFF
TGCGCCAGCAGCCGGGTGAGGGGTTCGAACACTGAAGCTTTCTTT
>TRBJ1-4|TRBV5-6|-|-
CACSLSSEMNEKLFF
TGTGCCTGCAGCTTGTCGTCTGAGATGAATGAAAAACTGTTTTTT
>TRBJ1-2|TRBV4-1|-|once
CASSPRLGASCGYTF
TGCGCCAGCAGCCCCCGCTTAGGGGCTTCGTGTGGCTACACCTTC
>TRBJ1-2|TRBV29-1|-|-
CSVETPPYGYTF
TGCAGCGTTGAGACCCCCCCTTATGGCTACACCTTC
>TRBJ1-2|TRBV18|-|-
CASSPDYSYGYTF
TGTGCCAGCTCACCAGATTACAGCTATGGCTACACCTTC
>TRBJ2-1|TRBV20-1|TRBD2|-
CSARDAVAGGGSYNEQFF
TGCAGTGCTAGAGATGCGGTAGCGGGGGGGGGTTCCTACAATGAGCAGTTCTTC
>TRBJ1-2|TRBV6-6|-|-
CASRTSTGPYGYTF
TGTGCCAGCAGAACCTCGACAGGCCCCTACGGCTACACCTTC
>TRBJ2-5|TRBV12-3/TRBV12-4|-|-
CASSRRDVLLGYQETQYF
TGTGCCAGCAGCCGTCGGGACGTGCTACTTGGTTACCAAGAGACCCAGTACTTC
>TRBJ2-7|TRBV7-2|TRBD2|-
CASSIGLAYEQYF
TGTGCCAGCAGCATCGGACTAGCGTACGAGCAGTACTTC